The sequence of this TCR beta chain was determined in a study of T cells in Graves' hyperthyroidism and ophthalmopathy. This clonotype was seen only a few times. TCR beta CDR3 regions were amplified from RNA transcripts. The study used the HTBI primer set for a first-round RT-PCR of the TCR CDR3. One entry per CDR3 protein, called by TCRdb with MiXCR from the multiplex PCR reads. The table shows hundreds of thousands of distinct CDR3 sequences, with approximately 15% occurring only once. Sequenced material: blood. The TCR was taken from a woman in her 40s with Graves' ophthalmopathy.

The CDR3 DNA is TGTGCCAGCAGCCAGACAGCAAACAATGAGCAGTTCTTC. This gives the protein CASSQTANNEQFF. This sequence joins TRBV3-1 and TRBJ2-1; possibly TRBD1 for D (5 bases). V lost 3 bases, J lost 5 bases, and 8 bases lay in between. The CDR3 is made up of 13 amino acids. From germline, CDR1 is LGHDT and CDR2 YNNKEL (reference sequence).